This T cell receptor (beta chain) is from a study of Ad26.COV2.S vaccination and SARS-CoV-2 variants. Regarding the study as a whole: Analyses that measured TCR breadth and depth may have underestimated total T cell responses. Vaccinees reportedly had broad spike-specific CD8+ and CD4+ T cell responses. People who got the vaccine or the placebo had similar non-spike TCR breadth. Compared with placebo recipients, vaccine recipients had higher spike-specific TCR breadth.

On this clone: The antigen is undetermined.

Repertoires were generated with immunoSEQ multiplex PCR, while TCRdb's copy carries only in-frame clones and drops some. Seen here are approximately 400,000 clones, 92% observed once, and the top ten hold roughly 3.9%. The CDR3 sequence is 12 residues long. CDR1 is MNHEY, CDR2 SVGAGI, per germline. Trimming at V came to 6 bases and at J to 2 bases, leaving 0 bases not matched to a gene. This clonotype was obtained from a human donor who had recovered from COVID-19. This material consisted of peripheral blood, taken after recovery from COVID-19. The rearrangement links TRBV6-5 to TRBJ2-5, with 7 bases aligning to TRBD1. In DNA, the CDR3 is TGTGCCAGCAGCAGGGGGCAAGAGACCCAGTACTTC. Protein: CASSRGQETQYF.